This TCR beta chain was identified during a study of shared clonotypes between healthy human individuals. Study-level background: For every donor, three CD4 naive, three CD4 memory, two CD8 naive and one CD8 memory plates were used. Study-wide results and limits: Among four donors, about 5% of naive CD4 clonotypes were found in common.

The donors, healthy adults who were HIV-negative, had experienced no recent acute infections or vaccinations. When replicate PCRs were run on sorted subsets, they used around 200 ng DNA, approximately 33,000 T cell genomes. Sequencing used immunoSEQ multiplex PCR; TCRdb keeps in-frame clones, though not all of them. This table has some 2,100,000 clones, approximately 94% appearing once. V shed 3 bases and J 8 bases; nucleotides not matched to a gene: 9. CDR3 length equals 15 residues. Germline-derived CDR1 and CDR2 are MNHNS and SASEGT. Only one count was recorded for this clone. What it binds is not known.

This clonotype was obtained from a man younger than 30 in good health. The sequencing sample was made of naive CD4+ T cells sorted from blood. Subset noted: CD45RA+ positively selected. V gene TRBV6-1 combines with J gene TRBJ1-2; 10 nucleotides line up with TRBD1. CDR3 loop: CASSEAPTGGGGYTF. CDR3 nucleotide sequence: TGTGCCAGCAGTGAGGCCCCGACAGGGGGCGGGGGCTACACCTTC.